This T cell receptor (beta chain) was captured by sequencing in a study of OX40 agonist ivuxolimab in advanced cancers. Study at large: With ivuxolimab, an agonistic anti-OX40 (CD134) antibody, patients were treated. Study-wide findings and caveats: Average numbers of expanded clones were greater in CD8+ T cells than in CD4+. Doses of 0.1 to 3.0 mg/kg were accompanied by clonal expansion of CD4+ and CD8+ blood T cells by week 6.

On cycle 4 day 1 and cycle 7 day 1, as well as at baseline, blood was sampled. With regard to this clone: Antigen unknown.

In germline, CDR1 is LNHDA, CDR2 SQIVND (reference sequence). The germline V and J ends were trimmed by 2 bases and 0 bases, with 11 bases remaining between them. This CDR3 has 15 amino acids. Using immunoSEQ multiplex PCR, the repertoire was profiled, and TCRdb retains in-frame clones only, with some absent. The sample contains 40,000 or so clones, 85% to 90% of which appear only once. The starting material was CD4+ or CD8+ T cells sorted from blood, obtained in a trial of the OX40 agonist ivuxolimab. This receptor was identified in an adult with an advanced solid tumor such as melanoma, head and neck, liver or kidney cancer. The chain recombines TRBV19 with TRBJ2-7, with D maybe TRBD2 (6 bases). Written as DNA, the CDR3 is TGTGCCAGTAGTATACAAGTCGGGAGCTCCTACGAGCAGTACTTC. As protein: CASSIQVGSSYEQYF.